This TCR beta chain emerged from a study of T cell repertoires in cytomegalovirus infection. Germline-derived CDR1 and CDR2 are LNHNV and YYDKDF (reference sequence). Trimming stripped 0 bases from V and 2 bases from J, with 8 bases between. There are 15 residues in the CDR3. MiXCR, applied by TCRdb to the reads, yields one record per CDR3 protein. The table records about 150,000 distinct CDR3 sequences, around 22% of them present only once. This clonotype was seen only a few times. The clonotype was recovered from a human donor in good health (CMV status not recorded). Some clones in this sample may be carry-over from other donors' samples. Sequencing input: PBMCs. The chain joins TRBV15 to TRBJ2-1; no reliable D call. Here the CDR3 DNA reads TGTGCCACCAGCAGAGATCGGTCCGCCTACAATGAGCAGTTCTTC. Encoded protein: CATSRDRSAYNEQFF.